This TCR beta chain is from a study of shared clonotypes between healthy human individuals. Study-wide points: A limitation of the genetic and exposure-history diversity represented arose from few donors.

Selected positively for CCR7 and CD45RO-negative, naive CD8 cells excluded terminally differentiated effector memory CD45RA+ cells. The protocol was immunoSEQ multiplex PCR, while the TCRdb copy is restricted to in-frame clones and leaves out a portion. This repertoire shows about 2.1 million clones, about 93% found once; its top ten account for under 2%. Germline V lookup: CDR1 SQVTM, CDR2 ANQGSEA. V lost 7 bases and J 5 bases, leaving 15 bases between the germline ends. This CDR3 comprises 13 residues. A remark on this clone: Antigen specificity is unknown.

The chain couples TRBV29-1 to TRBJ2-1; D might be TRBD2 (6 bases). Sequencing was carried out using naive CD8+ T cells from PBMCs. This TCR derives from a man younger than 30 in good health. Some clones in this sample may be carry-over from other donors' samples. In nucleotides, the CDR3 is TGCAGCGGCTCCGGGGGTCCTGACAATGAGCAGTTCTTC. This translates into CSGSGGPDNEQFF.